The 28 T cell receptor beta chains reported below all come from one sample, sequenced in a study of shared clonotypes between healthy human individuals. The assay was immunoSEQ multiplex PCR, and TCRdb's table has in-frame clones only and misses some. Here the sample spans 2 million to 2.5 million clones, 80% to 95% being singletons. The sequenced material came from naive CD4+ T cells from PBMCs. Subset meaning: CD45RA+ positively selected. These receptors came from a man aged 18-30 years in good health. Some clones in this sample may be carry-over from other donors' samples.

V is TRBV28 and J is TRBJ1-2; 9 bases agree with TRBD1. V trimming: 6 bases; J trimming: 4 bases; junction bases outside the gene matches: 6. This CDR3 is built from 14 residues. From germline, CDR1 is MDHEN and CDR2 SYDVKM. DNA for the CDR3: TGTGCCAGCAGCAGACAGGGGGTAGGCTATGGCTACACCTTC. It encodes CASSRQGVGYGYTF.

V usage is TRBV9 and J usage is TRBJ2-1; TRBD1 matches at 9 bases. V was clipped by 0 bases and J by 12 bases; unmatched bases: 16. The CDR3 extends over 17 amino acids. The germline V gene has CDR1 SGDLS and CDR2 YYNGEE. The CDR3 protein is CASSVAPGQGKVSRQFF. CDR3 bases: TGTGCCAGCAGCGTAGCGCCGGGACAGGGTAAAGTCAGTCGGCAGTTCTTC.

Comment on this clone: The same CDR3 arises from other DNA sequences in this sample as well. The rearrangement links TRBV5-1 to TRBJ2-1; D remains ambiguous. V lost 2 bases to trimming and J lost 0 bases, with 9 bases between them. Germline V gene lookup returns CDR1 SGHRS and CDR2 YFSETQ. The CDR3 is made up of 15 amino acids. The CDR3 region has the DNA TGCGCCAGCAGCTTAACTCTTAGCTCCTACAATGAGCAGTTCTTC. Its protein is CASSLTLSSYNEQFF. The whole variable domain, filled in from reference TRBV5-1 and TRBJ2-1, reads KAGVTQTPRYLIKTRGQQVTLSCSPISGHRSVSWYQQTPGQGLQFLFEYFSETQRNKGNFPGRFSGRQFSNSRSEMNVSTLELGDSALYLCASSLTLSSYNEQFFGPGTRLTVL.

With regard to this clone: The sample holds other DNA sequences that translate to the same CDR3. V gene TRBV2 combines with J gene TRBJ2-5; TRBD2 aligns across 7 bases. CDR1 is SNHLY and CDR2 is FYNNEI in the germline V gene. This CDR3 is 13 amino acids long. The V and J ends lost 4 bases and 2 bases, in that order; junction bases with no gene match: 1. CDR3 in amino acids: CASSGAGQETQYF. The CDR3 DNA reads TGTGCCAGCAGTGGAGCGGGACAAGAGACCCAGTACTTC.

This sequence joins TRBV18 and TRBJ2-7, with D possibly matching TRBD2 (6 bases). V was pared by 2 bases and J by 1 base, with 12 bases between. The CDR3 contains 15 residues. CDR1 and CDR2 (germline): KGHSH, LQKENI. The CDR3 region has the DNA TGTGCCAGCTCACCAGGGGTGGGGGGATCCTACGAGCAGTACTTC. The encoded protein is CASSPGVGGSYEQYF. The whole variable domain, remainder taken from reference TRBV18 and TRBJ2-7, is NAGVMQNPRHLVRRRGQEARLRCSPMKGHSHVYWYRQLPEEGLKFMVYLQKENIIDESGMPKERFSAEFPKEGPSILRIQQVVRGDSAAYFCASSPGVGGSYEQYFGPGTRLTVT.

The chain recombines TRBV2 with TRBJ1-2; tentative D call: TRBD1 (6 bases). This CDR3 is 17 amino acids long. V lost 7 bases, J lost 0 bases, and 21 bases lay in between. Germline-derived CDR1 and CDR2 are SNHLY and FYNNEI. CDR3 in amino acids: CASTPSTGILPNYGYTF. The CDR3 DNA reads TGTGCCAGCACCCCGAGTACAGGGATCCTACCTAACTATGGCTACACCTTC.

The V and J genes are TRBV7-7 and TRBJ2-2, with TRBD2 as a possible D gene (5 bases). Germline V gives CDR1 SSHAT, CDR2 FNYEAQ (reference sequence). V lost 4 bases and J 5 bases, leaving 14 bases between the germline ends. The CDR3 extends over 15 amino acids. Written as DNA, the CDR3 is TGTGCCAGCAGCTCTTCGGGGATCGGGACCGGGGAGCTGTTTTTT. Translated, it gives CASSSSGIGTGELFF.

The genes are TRBV28 and TRBJ2-1; TRBD2 aligns across 8 bases. There are 16 residues in the CDR3. The germline CDR1 and CDR2 sequences are MDHEN and SYDVKM. The trim removed 7 bases at V and 1 base at J, leaving 9 bases unmatched. CDR3 coding DNA: TGTGCCAGCATTACTCCCCGGGGGGGTTCCTACAATGAGCAGTTCTTC. It translates to CASITPRGGSYNEQFF.

The rearrangement uses TRBV30 and TRBJ2-6; 8 bases map to TRBD1. The CDR3 loop spans 17 amino acids. Germline V CDR1 and CDR2: GTSNPN, SVGIG (reference sequence). The trim removed 1 base at V and 0 bases at J, leaving 5 bases unmatched. The CDR3: CAWSAGQGFSGANVLTF. The CDR3 DNA is TGTGCCTGGAGTGCCGGACAGGGATTCTCTGGGGCCAACGTCCTGACTTTC.

The chain employs TRBV4-2 and TRBJ2-1; 14 nucleotides match TRBD2. Germline V gives CDR1 LGHNA, CDR2 YNFKEQ. The junction had 8 bases not matched to a gene; V was cut back by 4 bases and J by 9 bases. This CDR3 is built from 16 residues. The CDR3 DNA reads as TGTGCCAGCAGCCGCCGACTAGCGGGAGGGCCAGGTGAGCAGTTCTTC. It encodes CASSRRLAGGPGEQFF.

The chain carries TRBV14 and TRBJ2-1; no definite D call. CDR1 SGHDN and CDR2 FVKESK come from the germline V gene. Trimming cost V 4 bases and J 5 bases, with 12 bases left between them. There are 14 residues in the CDR3. CDR3 amino acids: CASSREWGNNEQFF. DNA for the CDR3: TGTGCCAGCAGCCGGGAATGGGGTAACAATGAGCAGTTCTTC.

Concerning this clone: The identical CDR3 is also encoded by other nucleotide sequences in the sample. V is TRBV5-1 and J is TRBJ2-2; TRBD1 might be the D (5 bases). CDR1 and CDR2 (germline): SGHRS, YFSETQ. The CDR3 covers 16 residues. Between the trimmed V and J ends, which lost 0 bases and 0 bases, there was a span of 9 bases. The CDR3 sequence is CASSLVAGSNTGELFF. The CDR3 DNA follows: TGCGCCAGCAGCTTGGTGGCAGGGTCGAACACCGGGGAGCTGTTTTTT.

The chain employs TRBV4-1 and TRBJ1-2; no clear D gene. The CDR3 has 14 residues. Deletions cut 3 bases from V and 4 bases from J, with 12 bases between. Germline CDR1 and CDR2: MGHRA and YSYEKL. CDR3 bases: TGCGCCAGCAGCCAGCCTGGGAGGTTCTATGGCTACACCTTC. Protein product: CASSQPGRFYGYTF.

The rearrangement links TRBV6-6 to TRBJ1-3; D unclear. Per germline, CDR1 MNHNY and CDR2 SVGAGI (reference sequence). V gave up 6 bases and J gave up 0 bases, with 12 bases separating them. There are 15 residues in the CDR3. The CDR3 loop reads CASSQDSYSGNTIYF. CDR3 nucleotide sequence: TGTGCCAGCAGCCAAGACTCCTACTCTGGAAACACCATATATTTT.

The rearrangement links TRBV5-4 to TRBJ2-1; D assignment may be TRBD1 or TRBD2 (5 bases each). The length of the CDR3 is 15 residues. Trimming shortened V by 4 bases and J by 4 bases, and 15 bases separated the two germline ends. CDR1 is SGHNT and CDR2 is YYREEE in the germline V gene (reference sequence). This CDR3 is CASSVIGTMYNEQFF. CDR3 nucleotides: TGTGCCAGCAGCGTGATCGGGACGATGTACAATGAGCAGTTCTTC.

V gene TRBV9 combines with J gene TRBJ2-3; 13 bases are a match to TRBD2. CDR3 length: 18 residues. V shed 0 bases and J 1 base; nucleotides not matched to a gene: 5. From germline, CDR1 is SGDLS and CDR2 YYNGEE. The CDR3 bases are TGTGCCAGCAGCGTAGGGACTAGCGGGAGAGGTGGCACAGATACGCAGTATTTT. This codes for CASSVGTSGRGGTDTQYF.

A few counts support this clone. CDR3 sequence: CASIPQGAGTEAFF. Written as DNA, the CDR3 is TGTGCCAGCATTCCACAGGGGGCTGGCACTGAAGCTTTCTTT. The chain carries TRBV2 and TRBJ1-1; TRBD1 matches at 9 bases. Germline lookup yields CDR1 SNHLY and CDR2 FYNNEI. V gave up 7 bases and J gave up 4 bases; unmatched junction bases: 7. The CDR3 extends over 14 amino acids.

The V and J genes are TRBV13 and TRBJ2-5; D is unclear. This CDR3 contains 13 residues. The V and J ends lost 5 bases and 4 bases respectively, with 11 bases between them. Germline V gives CDR1 PRHDT, CDR2 FYEKMQ (reference sequence). The CDR3 DNA is TGTGCCAGCAGCCGCACTACGGTAGAGACCCAGTACTTC. It yields the protein CASSRTTVETQYF.

The rearrangement links TRBV5-1 to TRBJ1-4; D is undetermined. The V gene's germline CDR1 is SGHRS and CDR2 YFSETQ. Trimming stripped 4 bases from V and 8 bases from J, with 18 bases between. This CDR3 spans 15 amino acids. CDR3 sequence reads: CASSTALGLGEKLFF. In DNA form, the CDR3 reads TGCGCCAGCAGCACTGCACTTGGTTTAGGGGAAAAACTGTTTTTT.

This clone was detected once. The CDR3 sequence is CASSYPQQGGGYTF. The CDR3 nucleotides are TGTGCCAGCAGTTACCCCCAACAGGGAGGCGGCTACACCTTC. This sequence joins TRBV6-6 and TRBJ1-2, with a possible D match to TRBD1 (6 bases). Trimming shortened V by 2 bases and J by 8 bases, and 15 bases separated the two germline ends. CDR1 MNHNY and CDR2 SVGAGI come from the germline V gene (reference sequence). The CDR3 contains 14 residues.

The chain has TRBV28 and TRBJ1-5, with TRBD1 matching 7 bases. CDR1 is MDHEN and CDR2 is SYDVKM in the germline V gene. This CDR3 spans 15 amino acids. V was clipped by 5 bases and J by 3 bases; unmatched bases: 7. The DNA of the CDR3 is TGTGCCAGCAGTGATGACAGGGCTTACAATCAGCCCCAGCATTTT. Translating gives CASSDDRAYNQPQHF.

The J gene is TRBJ1-1, the V gene TRBV9; unclear D gene. This CDR3 is built from 14 residues. Trimming removed 4 bases from V and 0 bases from J, with 10 bases in between. Germline assignment: CDR1 SGDLS and CDR2 YYNGEE. DNA for the CDR3: TGTGCCAGCAGCCGGGAGGGAATGAACACTGAAGCTTTCTTT. Protein product: CASSREGMNTEAFF. Combining the CDR3 with reference TRBV9 and TRBJ1-1 gives the whole variable domain DSGVTQTPKHLITATGQRVTLRCSPRSGDLSVYWYQQSLDQGLQFLIQYYNGEERAKGNILERFSAQQFPDLHSELNLSSLELGDSALYFCASSREGMNTEAFFGQGTRLTVV.

The chain combines TRBV7-3 with TRBJ2-5; 10 bases line up with TRBD2. J gave up 4 bases and V 3 bases, and 2 bases lay outside the gene matches. This CDR3 comprises 14 residues. Germline values: CDR1 SGHTA, CDR2 FQGTGA. CDR3: CASSFLAGVETQYF. In DNA form, the CDR3 reads TGTGCCAGCAGCTTTCTAGCGGGAGTAGAGACCCAGTACTTC.

A word on this clone: Other DNA sequences in this specimen translate into the identical CDR3. The chain links TRBV28 to TRBJ1-1; no clear D gene. This CDR3 has 11 residues. Deletions cut 9 bases from V and 1 base from J, with 6 bases between. CDR1 and CDR2 (germline): MDHEN, SYDVKM. CDR3 bases: TGTGCCAGTCGACAGAACACTGAAGCTTTCTTT. It is translated as CASRQNTEAFF.

With regard to this clone: One end of the junction fails to match germline, which may point to a read error. The rearrangement links TRBV5-1 to TRBJ1-4; 7 bases are a match to TRBD1. Germline V lookup: CDR1 SGHRS, CDR2 YFSETQ. The CDR3 has 14 residues. DNA for the CDR3: TGCGCCAGCCGCTTGGGACAGTCTAATGAAAAACTGTTTTTT. Its translation: CASRLGQSNEKLFF. Supplemented by reference TRBV5-1 and TRBJ1-4, the full variable domain reads KAGVTQTPRYLIKTRGQQVTLSCSPISGHRSVSWYQQTPGQGLQFLFEYFSETQRNKGNFPGRFSGRQFSNSRSEMNVSTLELGDSALYLCASRLGQSNEKLFFGSGTQLSVL.

The chain couples TRBV4-2 to TRBJ1-5; D is ambiguous. Trimming took off 1 base at V and 3 bases at J, with 7 bases between the two ends. CDR1 LGHNA and CDR2 YNFKEQ come from the germline V gene. The CDR3 is 14 residues long. The CDR3 DNA reads as TGTGCCAGCAGCCAAGGGGTCCCCAATCAGCCCCAGCATTTT. Translating gives CASSQGVPNQPQHF.

The rearrangement joins TRBV7-9 to TRBJ2-5; 12 bases agree with TRBD2. Germline CDR1 SEHNR, CDR2 FQNEAQ (reference sequence). V lost 1 base to trimming and J lost 5 bases; unmatched junction nucleotides: 2. CDR3 size: 15 residues. CDR3 residues: CASSLGLAGDETQYF. The DNA for the CDR3 is TGTGCCAGCAGCTTAGGACTAGCGGGAGATGAGACCCAGTACTTC.

The chain carries TRBV4-1 and TRBJ1-3; maybe TRBD1 (6 bases). Germline values: CDR1 MGHRA, CDR2 YSYEKL. Trimming removed 8 bases from V and 4 bases from J, with 12 bases in between. The CDR3 is made up of 13 amino acids. The CDR3 loop reads CASQQGLGNTIYF. CDR3 nucleotide sequence: TGCGCCAGCCAACAGGGTTTAGGAAACACCATATATTTT.